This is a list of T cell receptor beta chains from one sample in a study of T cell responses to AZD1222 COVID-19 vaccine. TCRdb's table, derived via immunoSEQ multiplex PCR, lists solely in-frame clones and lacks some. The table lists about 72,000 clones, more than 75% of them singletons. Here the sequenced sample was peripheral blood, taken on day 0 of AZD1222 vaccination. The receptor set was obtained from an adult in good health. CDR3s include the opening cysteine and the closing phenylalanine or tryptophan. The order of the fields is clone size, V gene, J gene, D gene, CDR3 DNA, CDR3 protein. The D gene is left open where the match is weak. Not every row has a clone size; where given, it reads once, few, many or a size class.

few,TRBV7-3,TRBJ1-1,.,TGTGCCAGCAGCTTAAATGGGGGGCTTAACACTGAAGCTTTCTTT,CASSLNGGLNTEAFF
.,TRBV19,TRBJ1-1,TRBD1,TGTGCCAGTGACCAAACCGGGACAGCGGATATCTCTGAAGCTTTCTTT,CASDQTGTADISEAFF
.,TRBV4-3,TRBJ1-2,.,TGCGCCAGCAGCCAAGAAGAGGGTCGAAGCTATGGCTACACCTTC,CASSQEEGRSYGYTF
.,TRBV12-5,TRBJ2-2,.,TGTGCTAGTGGTTTGGTACCCACCGGGGAGCTGTTTTTT,CASGLVPTGELFF
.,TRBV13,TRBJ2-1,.,TGTGCCAGCAGCCCCCGGTTCGTTACCTACAATGAGCAGTTCTTC,CASSPRFVTYNEQFF
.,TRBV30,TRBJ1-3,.,TGTGCCCGGACTGGGTCTGGAAACACCATATATTTT,CARTGSGNTIYF
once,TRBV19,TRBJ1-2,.,TGTGCCAGGGACCGAGGGGCCTCCTATGGCTACACCTTC,CARDRGASYGYTF
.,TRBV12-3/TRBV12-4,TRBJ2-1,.,TGTGCCAGCTCTTCCGGGAACTACAATGAGCAGTTCTTC,CASSSGNYNEQFF
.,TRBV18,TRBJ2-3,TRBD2,TGTGCCAGCTCACCAGGGAGACTAGCTGCCCCGGGCACAGATACGCAGTATTTT,CASSPGRLAAPGTDTQYF
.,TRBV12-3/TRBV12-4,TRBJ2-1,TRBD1,TGTGCCAGCATTCGGACAGGAAGCAATGAGCAGTTCTTC,CASIRTGSNEQFF
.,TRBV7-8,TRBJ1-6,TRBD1,TGTGCCAGCAGTCGGACAGGGGGCGAGTCACCCCTCCACTTT,CASSRTGGESPLHF
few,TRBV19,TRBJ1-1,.,TGTGCCAGTAGTATCCAGAACGGGGGTGAAGCTTTCTTT,CASSIQNGGEAFF
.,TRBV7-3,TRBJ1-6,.,TGTGCCAGCAGCTTATTACCCCAGTATAATTCACCCCTCCACTTT,CASSLLPQYNSPLHF
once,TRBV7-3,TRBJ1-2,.,TGTGCCAGCAGCTTATCACCAGGGGAGTATGGCTACACCTTC,CASSLSPGEYGYTF
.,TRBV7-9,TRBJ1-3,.,TGTGCCACAGGGGTCTCTGGAAACACCATATATTTT,CATGVSGNTIYF
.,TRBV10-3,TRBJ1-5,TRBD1,TGTGCCATCAGTGCGGACAGGGTTGCGCAGCCCCAGCATTTT,CAISADRVAQPQHF
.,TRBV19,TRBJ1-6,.,TGTGCCAGTAGAGTAGCGGAGGGCGCTGTTAATTCACCCCTCCACTTT,CASRVAEGAVNSPLHF
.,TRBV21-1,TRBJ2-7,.,TGTGCCAGCGGCAACCCAGGGTTTGAATCCTACGAGCAGTACTTC,CASGNPGFESYEQYF
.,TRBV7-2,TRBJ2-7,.,TGTGCCAGCAGCTTAATCCCGGGTACCTACGAGCAGTACTTC,CASSLIPGTYEQYF
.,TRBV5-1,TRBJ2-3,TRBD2,TGCGCCAGCAGCTTGGGGGGACTAAGCACAGATACGCAGTATTTT,CASSLGGLSTDTQYF
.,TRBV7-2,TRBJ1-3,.,TGTGCCAGCAGCTTAGGCCATTCATCTCGGGCGGACACCATATATTTT,CASSLGHSSRADTIYF
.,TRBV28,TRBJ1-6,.,TGTGCCAGCAGCACAATTGACCGGGATAATTCACCCCTCCACTTT,CASSTIDRDNSPLHF
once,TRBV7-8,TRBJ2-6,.,TGTGCCAGCAGCGCGCAGGGAGCTGGGGCCAACGTCCTGACTTTC,CASSAQGAGANVLTF
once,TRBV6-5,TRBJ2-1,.,TGTGCCAGCAGAAGCAGGGAAGTCGAGCAGTTCTTC,CASRSREVEQFF
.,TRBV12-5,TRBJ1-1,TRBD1,TGTGCTAGTGGGCTTACAGGGGAGACTGAAGCTTTCTTT,CASGLTGETEAFF
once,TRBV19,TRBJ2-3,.,TGTGCCAGTACTCCCACCTGGAGCAGTATCAGGGATACGCAGTATTTT,CASTPTWSSIRDTQYF
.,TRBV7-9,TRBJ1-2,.,TGTGCCAGCAGCTCGGACCACCCAAATACCTTC,CASSSDHPNTF
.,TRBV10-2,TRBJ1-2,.,TGCGCCAGCGGCCTCGGGGGGATCTATGGCTACACCTTC,CASGLGGIYGYTF
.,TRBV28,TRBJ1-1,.,TGTGCCAGCAGTTTATCCCCCCAGAACACTGAAGCTTTCTTT,CASSLSPQNTEAFF
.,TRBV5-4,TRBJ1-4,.,TGTGCCAGCAGCTTGGGGGCCGGAGAAAAACTGTTTTTT,CASSLGAGEKLFF
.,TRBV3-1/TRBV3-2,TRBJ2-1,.,TGTGCCAGCAGCCAAGTGGGGGGGCCCTACAATGAGCAGTTCTTC,CASSQVGGPYNEQFF
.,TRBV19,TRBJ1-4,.,TGTGCCACCTCCATCCTATTCGACGGGCGGAATGAAAAACTGTTTTTT,CATSILFDGRNEKLFF
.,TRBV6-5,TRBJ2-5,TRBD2,TGTGCCAGCAGTCGCGAGCGGGGAGTCTCTGCGACCCAGTACTTC,CASSRERGVSATQYF